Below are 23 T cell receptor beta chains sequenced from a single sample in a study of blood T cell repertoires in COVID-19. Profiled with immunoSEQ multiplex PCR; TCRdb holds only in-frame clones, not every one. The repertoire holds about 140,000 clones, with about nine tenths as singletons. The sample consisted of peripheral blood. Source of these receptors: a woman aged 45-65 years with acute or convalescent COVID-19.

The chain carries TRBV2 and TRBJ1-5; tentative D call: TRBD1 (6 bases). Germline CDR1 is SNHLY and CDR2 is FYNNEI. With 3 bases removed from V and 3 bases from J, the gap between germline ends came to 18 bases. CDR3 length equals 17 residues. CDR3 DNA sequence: TGTGCCAGCAGTGACATCCCTAAGGGGGTAATCAATCAGCCCCAGCATTTT. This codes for CASSDIPKGVINQPQHF.

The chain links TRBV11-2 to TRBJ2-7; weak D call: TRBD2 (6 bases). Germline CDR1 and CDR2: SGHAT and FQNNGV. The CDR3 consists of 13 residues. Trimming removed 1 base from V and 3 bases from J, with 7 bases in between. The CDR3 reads CASSLAEGYEQYF. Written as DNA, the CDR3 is TGTGCCAGCAGCTTAGCGGAGGGCTACGAGCAGTACTTC.

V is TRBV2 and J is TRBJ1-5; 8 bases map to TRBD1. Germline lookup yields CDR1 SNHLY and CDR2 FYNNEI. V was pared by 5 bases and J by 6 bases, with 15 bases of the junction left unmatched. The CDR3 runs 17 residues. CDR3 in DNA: TGTGCCAGCAGTCCCCCAAACAGGGGGGAAAGTCGTCAGCCCCAGCATTTT. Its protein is CASSPPNRGESRQPQHF.

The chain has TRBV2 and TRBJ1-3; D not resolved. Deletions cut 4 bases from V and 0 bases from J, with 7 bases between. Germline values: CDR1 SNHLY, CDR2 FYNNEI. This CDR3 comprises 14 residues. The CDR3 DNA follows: TGTGCCAGCAGTGGCCCGGGCTCTGGAAACACCATATATTTT. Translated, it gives CASSGPGSGNTIYF. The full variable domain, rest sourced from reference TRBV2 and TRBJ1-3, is EPEVTQTPSHQVTQMGQEVILRCVPISNHLYFYWYRQILGQKVEFLVSFYNNEISEKSEIFDDQFSVERPDGSNFTLKIRSTKLEDSAMYFCASSGPGSGNTIYFGEGSWLTVV.

The CDR3 nucleotides read TGTGCCAGCAGCTTAATCCCCTGGGTAGACACAGGGCCCACTGGGGCCAACGTCCTGACTTTC. Its translation: CASSLIPWVDTGPTGANVLTF. The chain joins TRBV7-3 to TRBJ2-6; maybe TRBD1 (6 bases). CDR1 is SGHTA and CDR2 is FQGTGA in the germline V gene. V dropped 1 base and J dropped 2 bases, with 24 bases sitting between them. This CDR3 is 21 amino acids long.

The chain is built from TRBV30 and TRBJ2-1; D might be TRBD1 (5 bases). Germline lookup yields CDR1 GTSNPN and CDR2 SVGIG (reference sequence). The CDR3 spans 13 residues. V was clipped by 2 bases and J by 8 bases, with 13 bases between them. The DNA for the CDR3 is TGTGCCTGGAGTATCATAGGGGTCTATGAGCAGTTCTTC. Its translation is CAWSIIGVYEQFF. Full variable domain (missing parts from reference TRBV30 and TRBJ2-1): SQTIHQWPATLVQPVGSPLSLECTVEGTSNPNLYWYRQAAGRGLQLLFYSVGIGQISSEVPQNLSASRPQDRQFILSSKKLLLSDSGFYLCAWSIIGVYEQFFGPGTRLTVL.

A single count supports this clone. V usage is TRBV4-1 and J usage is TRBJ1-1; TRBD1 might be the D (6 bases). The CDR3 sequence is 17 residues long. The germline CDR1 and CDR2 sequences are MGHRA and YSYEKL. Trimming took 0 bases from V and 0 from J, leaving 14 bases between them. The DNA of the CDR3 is TGCGCCAGCAGCCAAGACTCCTGGACAGTTATGAACACTGAAGCTTTCTTT. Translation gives CASSQDSWTVMNTEAFF.

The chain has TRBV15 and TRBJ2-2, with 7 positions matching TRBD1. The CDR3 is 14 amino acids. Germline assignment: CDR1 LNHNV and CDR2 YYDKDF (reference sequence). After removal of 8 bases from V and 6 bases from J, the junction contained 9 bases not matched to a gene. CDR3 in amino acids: CATLQDRRAGELFF. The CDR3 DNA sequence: TGTGCCACCTTACAGGACAGGCGCGCCGGGGAGCTGTTTTTT.

DNA of the CDR3: TGTGCCAGCAGTGAAGGGGGACAGGGGAATTCACCCCTCCACTTT. Translating it yields CASSEGGQGNSPLHF. The chain recombines TRBV2 with TRBJ1-6; 10 bases fit TRBD1. The V gene's germline CDR1 is SNHLY and CDR2 FYNNEI. Trimming removed 1 base from V and 7 bases from J; junction bases left unmatched: 1. There are 15 residues in the CDR3.

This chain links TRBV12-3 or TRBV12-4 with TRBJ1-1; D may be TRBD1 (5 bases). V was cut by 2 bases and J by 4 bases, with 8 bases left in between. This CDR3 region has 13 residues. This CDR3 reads CASSLMGLTEAFF. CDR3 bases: TGTGCCAGCAGTTTAATGGGGCTCACTGAAGCTTTCTTT.

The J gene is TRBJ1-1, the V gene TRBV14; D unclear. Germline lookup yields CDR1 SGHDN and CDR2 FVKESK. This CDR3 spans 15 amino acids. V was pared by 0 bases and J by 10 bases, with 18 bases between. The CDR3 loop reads CASSQDMNAGRGAFF. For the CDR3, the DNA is TGTGCCAGCAGCCAAGATATGAATGCAGGACGGGGAGCTTTCTTT.

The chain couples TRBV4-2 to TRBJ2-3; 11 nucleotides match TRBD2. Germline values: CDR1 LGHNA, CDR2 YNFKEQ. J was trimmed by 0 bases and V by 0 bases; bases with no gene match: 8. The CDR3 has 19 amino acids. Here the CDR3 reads CASSQDILAGDQSTDTQYF. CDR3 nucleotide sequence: TGTGCCAGCAGCCAAGATATACTAGCGGGGGACCAAAGCACAGATACGCAGTATTTT.

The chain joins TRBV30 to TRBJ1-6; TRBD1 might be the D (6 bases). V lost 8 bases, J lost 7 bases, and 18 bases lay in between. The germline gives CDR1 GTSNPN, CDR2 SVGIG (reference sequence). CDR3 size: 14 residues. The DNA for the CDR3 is TGTGCCATTACCCCCGGGACACCAAATTCACCCCTCCACTTT. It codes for CAITPGTPNSPLHF.

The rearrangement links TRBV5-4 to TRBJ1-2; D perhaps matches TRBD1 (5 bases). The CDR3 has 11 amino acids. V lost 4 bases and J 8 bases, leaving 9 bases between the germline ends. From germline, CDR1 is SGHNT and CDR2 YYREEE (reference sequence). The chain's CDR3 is CASSPGGGYTF. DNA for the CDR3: TGTGCCAGCAGCCCGGGGGGAGGCTACACCTTC.

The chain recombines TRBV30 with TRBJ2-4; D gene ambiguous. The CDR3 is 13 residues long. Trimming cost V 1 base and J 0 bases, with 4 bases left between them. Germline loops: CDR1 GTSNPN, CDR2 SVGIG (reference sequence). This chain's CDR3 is CAWSAVAKNIQYF. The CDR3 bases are TGTGCCTGGAGTGCAGTAGCCAAAAACATTCAGTACTTC.

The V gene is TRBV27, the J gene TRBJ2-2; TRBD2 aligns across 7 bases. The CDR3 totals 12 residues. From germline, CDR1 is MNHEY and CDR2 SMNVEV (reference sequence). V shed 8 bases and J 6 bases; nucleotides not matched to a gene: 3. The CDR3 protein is CASGRGPGELFF. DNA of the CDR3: TGTGCCAGCGGGAGGGGACCCGGGGAGCTGTTTTTT.

The CDR3 sequence: CASSSGQGTDTQYF. The CDR3 nucleotides read TGTGCCAGCAGTTCCGGACAGGGGACAGATACGCAGTATTTT. This chain uses TRBV6-2 or TRBV6-3 with TRBJ2-3; 9 nucleotides line up with TRBD1. This CDR3 spans 14 amino acids. Per the germline V gene, CDR1 is MNHEY and CDR2 is SVGEGT. With V trimmed by 4 bases and J by 3 bases, 2 bases remained unmatched.

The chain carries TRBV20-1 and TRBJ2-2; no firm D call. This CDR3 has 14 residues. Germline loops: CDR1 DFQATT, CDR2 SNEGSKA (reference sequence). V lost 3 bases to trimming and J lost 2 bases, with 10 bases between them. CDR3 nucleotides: TGCAGTGCTAGTGGGCAGTTTAACACCGGGGAGCTGTTTTTT. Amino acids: CSASGQFNTGELFF.

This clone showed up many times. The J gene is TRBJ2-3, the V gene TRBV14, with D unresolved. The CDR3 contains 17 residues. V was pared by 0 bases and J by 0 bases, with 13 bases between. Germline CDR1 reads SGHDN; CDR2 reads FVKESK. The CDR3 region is CASSQDWRASSTDTQYF. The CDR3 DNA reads TGTGCCAGCAGCCAAGATTGGAGAGCCTCTAGCACAGATACGCAGTATTTT.

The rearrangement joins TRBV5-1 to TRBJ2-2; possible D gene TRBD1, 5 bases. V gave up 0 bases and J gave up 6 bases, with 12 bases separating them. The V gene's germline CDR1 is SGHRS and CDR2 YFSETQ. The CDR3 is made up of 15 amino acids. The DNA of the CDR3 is TGCGCCAGCAGCTTGGTTCAGGGTGGGGCCGGGGAGCTGTTTTTT. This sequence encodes CASSLVQGGAGELFF.

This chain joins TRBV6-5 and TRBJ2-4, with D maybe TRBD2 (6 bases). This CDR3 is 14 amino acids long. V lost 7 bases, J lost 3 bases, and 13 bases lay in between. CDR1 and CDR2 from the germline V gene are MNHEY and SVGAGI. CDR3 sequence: CASNPGLGKNIQYF. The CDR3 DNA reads TGTGCCAGCAATCCGGGACTGGGCAAAAACATTCAGTACTTC.

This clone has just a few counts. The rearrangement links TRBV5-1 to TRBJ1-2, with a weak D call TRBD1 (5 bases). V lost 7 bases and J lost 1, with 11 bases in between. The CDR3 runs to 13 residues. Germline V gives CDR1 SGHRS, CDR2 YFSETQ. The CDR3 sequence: CASGQTFNYGYTF. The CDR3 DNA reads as TGCGCCAGCGGACAAACCTTTAACTATGGCTACACCTTC.

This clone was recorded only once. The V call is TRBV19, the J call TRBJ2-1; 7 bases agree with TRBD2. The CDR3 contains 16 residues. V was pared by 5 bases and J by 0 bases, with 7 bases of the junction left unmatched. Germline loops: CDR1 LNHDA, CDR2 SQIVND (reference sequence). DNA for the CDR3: TGTGCCAGTAGTCCTTTGAGCGGGGCCTCCTACAATGAGCAGTTCTTC. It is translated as CASSPLSGASYNEQFF.